This record looks at one TCR beta chain sequence and its context. Its antigen is not identified. It was with 60 Vbeta and 13 Jbeta primers that the PCR ran. The data were produced by immunoSEQ multiplex PCR, yet TCRdb's version contains in-frame clones alone and is incomplete. The sample carries over 100,000 clones, over 65% recorded once. This sample is part of a study of cytomegalovirus exposure and HLA in healthy donors. The overall study: A previous analysis identified 100 million or so unique TCR beta sequences derived from 180 million or so T cells.

Findings and limits, study-wide: Specificity for CMV antigens was confirmed in vitro for a few of the CMV-associated chains.

Deletions cut 6 bases from V and 0 bases from J, with 15 bases between. The length of the CDR3 is 16 residues. CDR1 MDHEN and CDR2 SYDVKM come from the germline V gene. Material for sequencing was PBMCs. The J gene is TRBJ1-5, the V gene TRBV28; TRBD1 might be the D (6 bases). The origin of this receptor is a woman in her thirties or forties in good health and CMV-seronegative. CDR3 protein: CASSAPGTLSNQPQHF. CDR3 DNA sequence: TGTGCCAGCAGCGCCCCCGGGACACTTAGCAATCAGCCCCAGCATTTT.